Listed below are T cell receptor beta chains from one sample, sequenced in a study of T-cell memory formation after mild COVID-19. TCRdb fed the 5' RACE reads into MiXCR, producing one record per CDR3 protein. The data contain about 190,000 distinct CDR3 sequences, approximately 20% of them singletons. Sequencing input: PBMCs or a T cell subset sorted from them (not recorded which). These receptors were collected from an adult woman who had mild COVID-19 (a few samples of this study predate the infection). Cell type and time point are not known. Both conserved end residues are part of each CDR3. A D gene is named only where the DNA matches it firmly. Clone size is stated in some rows and not others, as once, few, many or a class when expanded.

D: NA
size: few
J: TRBJ2-7
V: TRBV5-1
CDR3: CASSSLAAPYEQYF
DNA: TGCGCCAGCAGCTCCCTCGCGGCCCCCTACGAGCAGTACTTC

D: TRBD2
size: many
J: TRBJ2-3
V: TRBV9
CDR3: CASSQGLGTDTQYF
DNA: TGTGCCAGCAGCCAAGGACTAGGGACAGATACGCAGTATTTT

D: NA
size: few
J: TRBJ2-7
V: TRBV4-2
CDR3: CASSPTLDTSYEQYF
DNA: TGTGCCAGCAGCCCCACCCTGGACACCTCCTACGAGCAGTACTTC

D: NA
size: few
J: TRBJ1-2
V: TRBV5-1
CDR3: CASSLHGHGYTF
DNA: TGCGCCAGCAGCTTACATGGTCATGGCTACACCTTC

D: TRBD1
size: NA
J: TRBJ2-7
V: TRBV7-2
CDR3: CASANRGTYEQYF
DNA: TGTGCCAGCGCAAACAGGGGTACCTACGAGCAGTACTTC

D: NA
size: many
J: TRBJ1-2
V: TRBV29-1
CDR3: CSVDRKPNSNYGYTF
DNA: TGCAGCGTTGACCGTAAACCGAATTCTAACTATGGCTACACCTTC

D: NA
size: few
J: TRBJ1-2
V: TRBV12-3/TRBV12-4
CDR3: CASTIANYGYTF
DNA: TGTGCCAGCACCATAGCTAACTATGGCTACACCTTC

D: NA
size: few
J: TRBJ2-3
V: TRBV5-1
CDR3: CASSLAPWTTDTQYF
DNA: TGCGCCAGCAGCTTGGCCCCTTGGACCACAGATACGCAGTATTTT

D: NA
size: NA
J: TRBJ2-6
V: TRBV25-1
CDR3: CASRLSGTGANVLTF
DNA: TGTGCCAGCAGACTATCAGGGACTGGGGCCAACGTCCTGACTTTC

D: NA
size: NA
J: TRBJ1-2
V: TRBV6-5
CDR3: CASKILGGPIGYTF
DNA: TGTGCCAGCAAAATCCTCGGGGGACCCATCGGCTACACCTTC

D: TRBD1
size: NA
J: TRBJ1-2
V: TRBV5-1
CDR3: CASSLEQGRSHGYTF
DNA: TGCGCCAGCAGCTTGGAACAGGGGCGCTCCCATGGCTACACCTTC

D: NA
size: NA
J: TRBJ1-1
V: TRBV10-3
CDR3: CATHRALNTEAFF
DNA: TGTGCCACTCACAGGGCCTTGAACACTGAAGCTTTCTTT

D: TRBD1
size: NA
J: TRBJ1-6
V: TRBV6-2/TRBV6-3
CDR3: CASSYSITGQGNSPLHF
DNA: TGTGCCAGCAGTTACTCGATTACGGGACAGGGTAATTCACCCCTCCACTTT

D: TRBD2
size: few
J: TRBJ2-1
V: TRBV10-3
CDR3: CAIGWEGYNEQFF
DNA: TGTGCCATCGGGTGGGAGGGATACAATGAGCAGTTCTTC

D: NA
size: few
J: TRBJ2-3
V: TRBV18
CDR3: CASSPRETDTQYF
DNA: TGTGCCAGCTCACCACGGGAGACAGATACGCAGTATTTT